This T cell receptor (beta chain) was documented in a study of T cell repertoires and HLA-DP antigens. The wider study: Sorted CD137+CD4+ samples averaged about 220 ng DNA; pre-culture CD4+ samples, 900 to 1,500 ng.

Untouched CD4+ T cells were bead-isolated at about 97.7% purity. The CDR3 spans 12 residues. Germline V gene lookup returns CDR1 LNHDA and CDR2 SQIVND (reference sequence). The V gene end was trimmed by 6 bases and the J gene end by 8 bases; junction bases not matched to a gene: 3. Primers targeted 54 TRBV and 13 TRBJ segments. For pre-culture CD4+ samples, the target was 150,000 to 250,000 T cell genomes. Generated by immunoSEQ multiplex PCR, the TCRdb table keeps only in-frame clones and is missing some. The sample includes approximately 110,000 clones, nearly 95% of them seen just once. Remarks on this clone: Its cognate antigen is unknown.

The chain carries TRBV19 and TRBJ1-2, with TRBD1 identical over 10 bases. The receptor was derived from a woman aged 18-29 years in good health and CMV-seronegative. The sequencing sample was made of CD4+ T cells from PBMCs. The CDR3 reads CASRTGGVGYTF. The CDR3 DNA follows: TGTGCCAGTAGGACAGGGGGCGTAGGCTACACCTTC. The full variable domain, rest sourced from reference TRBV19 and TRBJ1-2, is DGGITQSPKYLFRKEGQNVTLSCEQNLNHDAMYWYRQDPGQGLRLIYYSQIVNDFQKGDIAEGYSVSREKKESFPLTVTSAQKNPTAFYLCASRTGGVGYTFGSGTRLTVV.